This T cell receptor beta chain appears in the sequencing data of a study of blood T cells in healthy people across ages. Study-wide findings and caveats: Reliance upon unsorted PBMCs precluded definitive naive versus antigen-experienced comparison.

Details on this clonotype: Its antigen is undetermined.

Trimming took 3 bases from V and 9 from J; bases not matched to a gene: 10. Per germline, CDR1 MNHEY and CDR2 SMNVEV (reference sequence). The length of the CDR3 is 15 residues. A sample-barcoded 5' primer and a J-beta primer mix were used in a second PCR of roughly 6 to 11 cycles. TCRdb used MiXCR to reprocess the 5' RACE reads, holding one entry per CDR3 protein. The sample yields 1.4 million to 1.5 million distinct CDR3 sequences, around two fifths seen once. The source is a woman aged 18 to 35 in good health. Sequenced material: blood. The chain recombines TRBV27 with TRBJ2-1; 8 nucleotides agree with TRBD1. CDR3 sequence: CASSFGWTGSGEQFF. The CDR3 coding sequence is TGTGCCAGCAGTTTCGGTTGGACAGGGTCTGGTGAGCAGTTCTTC.